These 2 T cell receptor beta chains were sequenced from one sample in a study of blood T cell repertoires in COVID-19. Generated by immunoSEQ multiplex PCR, the TCRdb table keeps only in-frame clones and is missing some. This table has some 230,000 clones, approximately 90% appearing once. Sequencing input: peripheral blood. These receptors all stem from a man aged 25-45 years who had recovered from COVID-19.

The J gene is TRBJ2-7, the V gene TRBV25-1, with D unclear. This CDR3 region has 13 residues. From germline, CDR1 is MGHDK and CDR2 SYGVNS. The V end was cut by 8 bases, the J end by 5 bases, with 16 bases between. This chain's CDR3 is CASLRRRYHEQYF. CDR3 nucleotides: TGTGCCAGCCTGAGACGGAGATACCACGAGCAGTACTTC.

The rearrangement uses TRBV6-5 and TRBJ2-1; 9 bases line up with TRBD2. Germline trimming cut 2 bases from V and 8 bases from J; bases unmatched to any gene: 4. CDR1 is MNHEY, CDR2 SVGAGI, per germline. The CDR3 is made up of 14 amino acids. The CDR3 bases are TGTGCCAGCAGTTACGGCGGGGGGGCCTATGAGCAGTTCTTC. Protein sequence: CASSYGGGAYEQFF.